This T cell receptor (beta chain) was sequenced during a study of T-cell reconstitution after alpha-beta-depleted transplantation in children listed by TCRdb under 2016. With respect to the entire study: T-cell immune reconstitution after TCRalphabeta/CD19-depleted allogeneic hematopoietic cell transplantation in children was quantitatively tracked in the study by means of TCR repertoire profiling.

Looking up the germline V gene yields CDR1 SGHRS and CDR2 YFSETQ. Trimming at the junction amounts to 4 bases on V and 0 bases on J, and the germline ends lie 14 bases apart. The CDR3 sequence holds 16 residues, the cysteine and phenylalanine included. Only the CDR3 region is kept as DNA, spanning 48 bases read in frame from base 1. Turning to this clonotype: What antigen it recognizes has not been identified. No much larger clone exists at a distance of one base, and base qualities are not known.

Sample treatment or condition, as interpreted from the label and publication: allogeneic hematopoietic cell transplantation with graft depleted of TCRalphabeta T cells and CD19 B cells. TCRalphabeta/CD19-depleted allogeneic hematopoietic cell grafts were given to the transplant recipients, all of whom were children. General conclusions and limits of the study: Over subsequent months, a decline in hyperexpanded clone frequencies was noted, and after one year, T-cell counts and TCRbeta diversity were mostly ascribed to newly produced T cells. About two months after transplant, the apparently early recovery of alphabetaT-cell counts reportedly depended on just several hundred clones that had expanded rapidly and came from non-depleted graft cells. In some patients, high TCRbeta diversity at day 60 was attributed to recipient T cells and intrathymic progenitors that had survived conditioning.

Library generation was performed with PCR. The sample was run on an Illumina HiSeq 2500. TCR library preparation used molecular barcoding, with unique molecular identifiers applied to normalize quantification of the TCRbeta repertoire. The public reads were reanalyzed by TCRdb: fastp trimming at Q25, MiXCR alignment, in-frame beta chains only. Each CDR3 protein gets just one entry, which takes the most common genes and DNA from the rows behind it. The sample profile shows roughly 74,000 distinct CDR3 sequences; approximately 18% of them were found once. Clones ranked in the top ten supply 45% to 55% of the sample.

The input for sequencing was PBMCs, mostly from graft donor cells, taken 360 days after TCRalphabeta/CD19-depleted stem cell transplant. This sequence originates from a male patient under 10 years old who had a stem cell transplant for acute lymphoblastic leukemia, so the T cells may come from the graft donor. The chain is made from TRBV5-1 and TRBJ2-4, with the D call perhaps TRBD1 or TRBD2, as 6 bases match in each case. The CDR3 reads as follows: CASSRGTLVAKNIQYF. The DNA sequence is TGCGCCAGCAGCCGCGGGACACTGGTAGCCAAAAACATTCAGTACTTC.